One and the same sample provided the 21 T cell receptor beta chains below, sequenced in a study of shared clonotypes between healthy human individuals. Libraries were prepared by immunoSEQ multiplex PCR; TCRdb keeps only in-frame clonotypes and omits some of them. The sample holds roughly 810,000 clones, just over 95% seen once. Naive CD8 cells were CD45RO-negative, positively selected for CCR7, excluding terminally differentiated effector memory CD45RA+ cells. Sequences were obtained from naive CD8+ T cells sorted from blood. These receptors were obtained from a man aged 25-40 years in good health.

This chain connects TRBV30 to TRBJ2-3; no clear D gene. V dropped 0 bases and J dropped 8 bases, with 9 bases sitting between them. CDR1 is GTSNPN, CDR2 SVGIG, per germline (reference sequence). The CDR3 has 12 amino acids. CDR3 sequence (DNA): TGTGCCTGGAGTGTACCGTATGGTACGCAGTATTTT. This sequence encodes CAWSVPYGTQYF.

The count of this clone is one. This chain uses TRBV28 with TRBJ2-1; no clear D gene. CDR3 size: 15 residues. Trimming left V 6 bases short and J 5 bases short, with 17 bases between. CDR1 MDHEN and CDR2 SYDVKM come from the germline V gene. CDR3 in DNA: TGTGCCAGCAGGAAGACTGCGGCCTTTGACAATGAGCAGTTCTTC. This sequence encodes CASRKTAAFDNEQFF. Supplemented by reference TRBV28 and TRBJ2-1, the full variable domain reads DVKVTQSSRYLVKRTGEKVFLECVQDMDHENMFWYRQDPGLGLRLIYFSYDVKMKEKGDIPEGYSVSREKKERFSLILESASTNQTSMYLCASRKTAAFDNEQFFGPGTRLTVL.

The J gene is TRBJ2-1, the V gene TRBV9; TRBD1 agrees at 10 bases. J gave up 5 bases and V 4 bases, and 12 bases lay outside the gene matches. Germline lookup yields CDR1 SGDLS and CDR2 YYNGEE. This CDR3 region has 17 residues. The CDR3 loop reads CASSPRPRQGAHNEQFF. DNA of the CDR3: TGTGCCAGCAGCCCAAGGCCCAGACAGGGGGCCCACAATGAGCAGTTCTTC.

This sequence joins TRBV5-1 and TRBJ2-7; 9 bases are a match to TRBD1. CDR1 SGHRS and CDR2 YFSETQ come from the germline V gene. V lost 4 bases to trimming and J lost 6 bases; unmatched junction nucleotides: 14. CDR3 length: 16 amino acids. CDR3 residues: CASSPGDRELPLEQYF. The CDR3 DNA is TGCGCCAGCAGCCCGGGGGACAGGGAGCTACCTCTCGAGCAGTACTTC.

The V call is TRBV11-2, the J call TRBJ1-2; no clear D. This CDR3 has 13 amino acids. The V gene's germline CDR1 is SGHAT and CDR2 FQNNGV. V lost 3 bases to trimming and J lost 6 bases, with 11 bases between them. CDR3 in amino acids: CASSFRPDHGYTF. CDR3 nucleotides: TGTGCCAGCAGCTTTCGGCCAGATCATGGCTACACCTTC.

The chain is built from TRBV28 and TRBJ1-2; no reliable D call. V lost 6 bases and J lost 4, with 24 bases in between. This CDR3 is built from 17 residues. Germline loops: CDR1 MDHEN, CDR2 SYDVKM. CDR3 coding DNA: TGTGCCAGCAGCACTACTTTGACACCGATGGTAACCTATGGCTACACCTTC. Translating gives CASSTTLTPMVTYGYTF.

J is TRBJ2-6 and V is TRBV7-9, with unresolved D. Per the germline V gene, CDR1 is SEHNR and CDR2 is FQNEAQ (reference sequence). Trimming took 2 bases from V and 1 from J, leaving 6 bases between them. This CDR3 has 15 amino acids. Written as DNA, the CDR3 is TGTGCCAGCAGCTTACCCGGGTCTGGGGCCAACGTCCTGACTTTC. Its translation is CASSLPGSGANVLTF.

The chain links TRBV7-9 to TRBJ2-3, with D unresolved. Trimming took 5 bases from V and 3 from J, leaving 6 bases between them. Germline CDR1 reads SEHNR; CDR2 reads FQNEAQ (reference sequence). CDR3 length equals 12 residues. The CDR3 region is CASSRITDTQYF. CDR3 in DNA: TGTGCCAGCAGCCGAATTACAGATACGCAGTATTTT.

The CDR3 protein is CASSFGDSYNEQFF. CDR3 DNA: TGTGCCAGCAGTTTTGGGGACTCCTACAATGAGCAGTTCTTC. V usage is TRBV27 and J usage is TRBJ2-1; no definite D call. V gave up 3 bases and J gave up 0 bases, with 6 bases separating them. This CDR3 is built from 14 residues. Germline V CDR1 and CDR2: MNHEY, SMNVEV (reference sequence).

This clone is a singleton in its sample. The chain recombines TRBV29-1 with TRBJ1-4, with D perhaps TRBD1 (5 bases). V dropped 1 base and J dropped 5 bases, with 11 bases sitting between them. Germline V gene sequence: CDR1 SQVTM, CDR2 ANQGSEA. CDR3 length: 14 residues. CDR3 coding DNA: TGCAGCGTTGAAGTTGCAGGGAGGAATGAAAAACTGTTTTTT. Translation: CSVEVAGRNEKLFF.

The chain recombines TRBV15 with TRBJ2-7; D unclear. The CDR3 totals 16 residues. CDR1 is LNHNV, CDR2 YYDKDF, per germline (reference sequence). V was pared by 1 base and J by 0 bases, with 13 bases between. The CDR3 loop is CATSRVGQVPSYEQYF. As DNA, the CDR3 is TGTGCCACCAGCAGAGTAGGCCAGGTACCCTCCTACGAGCAGTACTTC.

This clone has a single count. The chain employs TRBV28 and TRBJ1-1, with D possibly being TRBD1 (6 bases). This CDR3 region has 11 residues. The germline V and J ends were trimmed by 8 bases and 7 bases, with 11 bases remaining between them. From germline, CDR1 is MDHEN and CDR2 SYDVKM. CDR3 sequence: CASAGASEAFF. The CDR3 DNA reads TGTGCCAGCGCAGGGGCTAGTGAAGCTTTCTTT. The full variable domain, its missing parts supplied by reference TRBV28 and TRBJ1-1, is DVKVTQSSRYLVKRTGEKVFLECVQDMDHENMFWYRQDPGLGLRLIYFSYDVKMKEKGDIPEGYSVSREKKERFSLILESASTNQTSMYLCASAGASEAFFGQGTRLTVV.

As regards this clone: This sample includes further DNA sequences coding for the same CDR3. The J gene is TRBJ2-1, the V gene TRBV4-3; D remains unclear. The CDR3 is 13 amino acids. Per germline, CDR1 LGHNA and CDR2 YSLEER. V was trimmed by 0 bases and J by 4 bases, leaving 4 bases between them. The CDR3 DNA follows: TGCGCCAGCAGCCAAGACTCTTACAATGAGCAGTTCTTC. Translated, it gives CASSQDSYNEQFF.

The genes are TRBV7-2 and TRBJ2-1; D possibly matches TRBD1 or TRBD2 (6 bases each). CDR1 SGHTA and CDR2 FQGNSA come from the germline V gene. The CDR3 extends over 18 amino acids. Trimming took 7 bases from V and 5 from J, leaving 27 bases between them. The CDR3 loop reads CASTPYRPGGRPHNEQFF. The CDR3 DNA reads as TGTGCCAGCACCCCCTACAGACCTGGGGGGCGCCCCCACAATGAGCAGTTCTTC.

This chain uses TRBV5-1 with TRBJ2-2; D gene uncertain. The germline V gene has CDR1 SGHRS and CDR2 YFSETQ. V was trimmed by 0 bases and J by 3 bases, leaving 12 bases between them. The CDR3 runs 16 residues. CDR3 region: CASSLVAARYTGELFF. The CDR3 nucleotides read TGCGCCAGCAGCTTGGTCGCGGCGAGATACACCGGGGAGCTGTTTTTT.

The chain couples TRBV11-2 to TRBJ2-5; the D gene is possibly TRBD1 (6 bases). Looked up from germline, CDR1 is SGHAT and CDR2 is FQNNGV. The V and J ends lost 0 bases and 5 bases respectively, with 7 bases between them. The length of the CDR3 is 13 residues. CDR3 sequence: CASSLDTGETQYF. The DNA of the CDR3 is TGTGCCAGCAGCTTAGATACAGGGGAGACCCAGTACTTC. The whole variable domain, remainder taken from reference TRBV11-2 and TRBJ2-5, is EAGVAQSPRYKIIEKRQSVAFWCNPISGHATLYWYQQILGQGPKLLIQFQNNGVVDDSQLPKDRFSAERLKGVDSTLKIQPAKLEDSAVYLCASSLDTGETQYFGPGTRLLVL.

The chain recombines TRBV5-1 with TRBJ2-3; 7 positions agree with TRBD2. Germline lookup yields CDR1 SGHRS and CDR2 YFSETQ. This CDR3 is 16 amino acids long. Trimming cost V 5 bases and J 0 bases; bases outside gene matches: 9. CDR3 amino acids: CASRSLAATSTDTQYF. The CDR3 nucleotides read TGCGCCAGCAGGTCCCTAGCGGCTACTAGCACAGATACGCAGTATTTT.

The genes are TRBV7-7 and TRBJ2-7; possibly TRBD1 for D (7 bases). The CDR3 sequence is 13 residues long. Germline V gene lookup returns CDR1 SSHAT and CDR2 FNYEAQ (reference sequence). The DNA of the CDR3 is TGTGCTAGTTCCACAGGGGAGGCCTACGAGCAGTACTTC. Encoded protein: CASSTGEAYEQYF.

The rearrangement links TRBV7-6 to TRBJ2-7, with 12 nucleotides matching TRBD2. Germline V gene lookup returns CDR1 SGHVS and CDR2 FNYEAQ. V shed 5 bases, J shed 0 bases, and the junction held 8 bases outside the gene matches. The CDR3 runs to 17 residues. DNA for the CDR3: TGTGCCAGCAGCGCCGGGACTAGCGGGTCCTTCTCCTACGAGCAGTACTTC. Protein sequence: CASSAGTSGSFSYEQYF. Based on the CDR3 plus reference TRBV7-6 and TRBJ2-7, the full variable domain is GAGVSQSPRYKVTKRGQDVALRCDPISGHVSLYWYRQALGQGPEFLTYFNYEAQQDKSGLPNDRFSAERPEGSISTLTIQRTEQRDSAMYRCASSAGTSGSFSYEQYFGPGTRLTVT.

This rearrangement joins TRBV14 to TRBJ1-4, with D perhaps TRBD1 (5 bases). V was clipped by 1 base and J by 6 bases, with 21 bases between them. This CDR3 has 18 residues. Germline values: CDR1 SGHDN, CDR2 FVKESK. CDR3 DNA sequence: TGTGCCAGCAGCCAAGGGGTGGAGGCAGAGGGGAGGCATGAAAAACTGTTTTTT. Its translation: CASSQGVEAEGRHEKLFF. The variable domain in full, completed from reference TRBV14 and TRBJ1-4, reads EAGVTQFPSHSVIEKGQTVTLRCDPISGHDNLYWYRRVMGKEIKFLLHFVKESKQDESGMPNNRFLAERTGGTYSTLKVQPAELEDSGVYFCASSQGVEAEGRHEKLFFGSGTQLSVL.

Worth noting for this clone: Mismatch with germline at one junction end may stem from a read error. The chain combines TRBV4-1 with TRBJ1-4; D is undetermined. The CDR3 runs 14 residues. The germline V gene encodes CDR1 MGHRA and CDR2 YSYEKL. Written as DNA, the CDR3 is TGCGCCAGCAGCCAAGATCGAACTGATGAAAAACTGTTTTTT. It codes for CASSQDRTDEKLFF.